This TCR beta chain was found in a study of OX40 agonist ivuxolimab in advanced cancers. Produced via immunoSEQ multiplex PCR; TCRdb's table is partial and in-frame only. In the table there are around 82,000 clones, approximately 88% of which are singletons. Germline V gene lookup returns CDR1 LNHDA and CDR2 SQIVND (reference sequence). CDR3 length: 14 amino acids. The V gene end was trimmed by 3 bases and the J gene end by 9 bases; junction bases not matched to a gene: 8. On this clone itself: Its specificity is unknown.

Study outcomes and limitations: Certain nonresponders likewise exhibited a low normalized T-cell clonal expansion.

The source was CD4+ or CD8+ T cells sorted from blood, collected in a trial of the OX40 agonist ivuxolimab. This TCR was sampled from an adult with an advanced solid tumor such as melanoma, head and neck, liver or kidney cancer. The chain uses TRBV19 and TRBJ2-1; 7 bases map to TRBD2. CDR3 protein: CASSIGGGRGEQFF. Here the CDR3 DNA reads TGTGCCAGTAGTATCGGTGGCGGGAGAGGTGAGCAGTTCTTC.